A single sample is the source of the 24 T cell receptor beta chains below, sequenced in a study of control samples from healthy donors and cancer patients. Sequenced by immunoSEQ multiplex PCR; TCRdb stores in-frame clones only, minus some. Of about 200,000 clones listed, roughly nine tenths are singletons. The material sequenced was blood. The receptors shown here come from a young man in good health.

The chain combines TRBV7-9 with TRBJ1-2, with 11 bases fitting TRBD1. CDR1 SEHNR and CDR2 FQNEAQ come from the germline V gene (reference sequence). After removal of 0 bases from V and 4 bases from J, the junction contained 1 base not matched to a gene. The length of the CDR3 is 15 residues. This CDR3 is CASSLAGTGGYGYTF. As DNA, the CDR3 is TGTGCCAGCAGCTTAGCCGGGACAGGGGGCTATGGCTACACCTTC.

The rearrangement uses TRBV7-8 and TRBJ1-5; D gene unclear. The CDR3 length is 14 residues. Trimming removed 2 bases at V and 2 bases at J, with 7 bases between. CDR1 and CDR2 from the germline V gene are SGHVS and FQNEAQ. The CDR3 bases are TGTGCCAGCAGCTTAAGGCAGGGCAATCAGCCCCAGCATTTT. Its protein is CASSLRQGNQPQHF.

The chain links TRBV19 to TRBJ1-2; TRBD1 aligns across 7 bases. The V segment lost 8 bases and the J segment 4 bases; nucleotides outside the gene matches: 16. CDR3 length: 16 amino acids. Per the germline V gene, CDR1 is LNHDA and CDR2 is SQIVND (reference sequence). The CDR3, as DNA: TGTGCCAGTTTCGAAAGGGTAGTCCGGGACAGCTATGGCTACACCTTC. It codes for CASFERVVRDSYGYTF.

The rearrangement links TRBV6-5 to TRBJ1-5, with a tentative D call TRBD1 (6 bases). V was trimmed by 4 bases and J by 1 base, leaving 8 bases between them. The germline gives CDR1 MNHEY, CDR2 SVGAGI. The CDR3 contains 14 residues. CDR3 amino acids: CASSSDRSNQPQHF. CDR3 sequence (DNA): TGTGCCAGCAGTTCGGACAGAAGCAATCAGCCCCAGCATTTT.

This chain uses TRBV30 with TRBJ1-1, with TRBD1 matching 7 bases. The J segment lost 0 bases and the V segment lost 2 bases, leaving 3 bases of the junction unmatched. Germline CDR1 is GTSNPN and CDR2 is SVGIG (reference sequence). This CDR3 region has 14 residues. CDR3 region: CAWSRRGMNTEAFF. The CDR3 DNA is TGTGCCTGGAGTCGCAGGGGGATGAACACTGAAGCTTTCTTT.

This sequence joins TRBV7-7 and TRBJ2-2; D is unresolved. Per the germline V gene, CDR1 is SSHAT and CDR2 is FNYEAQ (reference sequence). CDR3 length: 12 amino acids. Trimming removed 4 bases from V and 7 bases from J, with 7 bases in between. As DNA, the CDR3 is TGTGCCAGCAGCTCGACCAGCGGGGAGCTGTTTTTT. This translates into CASSSTSGELFF.

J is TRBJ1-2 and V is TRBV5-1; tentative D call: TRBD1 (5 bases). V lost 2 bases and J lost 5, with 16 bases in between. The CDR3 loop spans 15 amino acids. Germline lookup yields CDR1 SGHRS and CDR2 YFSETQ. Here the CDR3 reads CASSLSGSGAYGYTF. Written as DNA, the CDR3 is TGCGCCAGCAGCTTATCGGGCTCTGGGGCTTATGGCTACACCTTC.

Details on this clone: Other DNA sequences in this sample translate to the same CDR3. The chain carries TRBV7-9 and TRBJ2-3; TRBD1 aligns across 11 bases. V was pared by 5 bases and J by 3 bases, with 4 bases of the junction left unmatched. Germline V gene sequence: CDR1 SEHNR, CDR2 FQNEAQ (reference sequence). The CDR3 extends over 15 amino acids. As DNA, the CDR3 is TGTGCCAGCAGCCCGGGGACAGGGGGTACAGATACGCAGTATTTT. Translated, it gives CASSPGTGGTDTQYF.

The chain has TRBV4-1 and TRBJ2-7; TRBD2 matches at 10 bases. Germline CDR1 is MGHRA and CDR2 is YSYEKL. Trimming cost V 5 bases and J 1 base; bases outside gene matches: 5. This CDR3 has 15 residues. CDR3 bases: TGCGCCAGCAGCTTAAGCGGGGGGGGATCCTACGAGCAGTACTTC. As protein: CASSLSGGGSYEQYF.

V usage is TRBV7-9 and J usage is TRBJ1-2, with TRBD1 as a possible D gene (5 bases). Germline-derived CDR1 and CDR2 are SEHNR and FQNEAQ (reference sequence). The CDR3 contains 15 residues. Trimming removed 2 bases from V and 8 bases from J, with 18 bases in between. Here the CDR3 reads CASSLPLPGPAGYTF. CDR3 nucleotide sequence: TGTGCCAGCAGCTTACCCCTCCCGGGACCGGCGGGCTACACCTTC.

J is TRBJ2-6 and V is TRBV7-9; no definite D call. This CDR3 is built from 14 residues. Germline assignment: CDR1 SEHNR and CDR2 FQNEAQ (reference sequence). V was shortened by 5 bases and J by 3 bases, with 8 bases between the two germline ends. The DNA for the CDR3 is TGTGCCAGCAGCCCACGTCTTGGGGCCAACGTCCTGACTTTC. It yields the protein CASSPRLGANVLTF.

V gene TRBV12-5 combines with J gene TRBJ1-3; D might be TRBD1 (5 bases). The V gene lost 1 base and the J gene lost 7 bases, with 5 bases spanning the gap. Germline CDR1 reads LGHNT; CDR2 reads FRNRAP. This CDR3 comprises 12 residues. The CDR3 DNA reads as TGTGCTAGTGGTTTGGACAGGAACACCATATATTTT. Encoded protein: CASGLDRNTIYF.

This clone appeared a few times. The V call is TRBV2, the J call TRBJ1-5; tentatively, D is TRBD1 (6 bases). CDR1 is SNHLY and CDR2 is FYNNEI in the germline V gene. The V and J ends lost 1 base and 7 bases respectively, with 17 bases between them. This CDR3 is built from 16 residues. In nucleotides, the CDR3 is TGTGCCAGCAGTGAAGATACAGGGCGGCTCAACCAGCCCCAGCATTTT. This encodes CASSEDTGRLNQPQHF.

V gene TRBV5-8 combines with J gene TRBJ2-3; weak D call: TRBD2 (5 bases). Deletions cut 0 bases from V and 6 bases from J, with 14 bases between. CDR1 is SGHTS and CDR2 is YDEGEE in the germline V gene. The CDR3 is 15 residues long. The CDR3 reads CASSLAGIARDTQYF. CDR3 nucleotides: TGTGCCAGCAGCTTGGCCGGGATAGCGCGGGATACGCAGTATTTT.

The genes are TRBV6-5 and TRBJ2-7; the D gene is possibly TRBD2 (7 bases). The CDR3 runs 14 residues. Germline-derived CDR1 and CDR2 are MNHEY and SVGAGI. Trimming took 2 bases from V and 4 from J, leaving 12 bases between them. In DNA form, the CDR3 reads TGTGCCAGCAGTTACCGGGGGGCGAATTACGAGCAGTACTTC. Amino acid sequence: CASSYRGANYEQYF.

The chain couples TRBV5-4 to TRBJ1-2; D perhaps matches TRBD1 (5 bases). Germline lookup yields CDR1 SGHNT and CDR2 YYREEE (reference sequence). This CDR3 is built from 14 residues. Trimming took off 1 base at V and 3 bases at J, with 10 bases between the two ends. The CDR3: CASSLKEGDYGYTF. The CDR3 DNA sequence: TGTGCCAGCAGCTTGAAGGAAGGGGACTATGGCTACACCTTC.

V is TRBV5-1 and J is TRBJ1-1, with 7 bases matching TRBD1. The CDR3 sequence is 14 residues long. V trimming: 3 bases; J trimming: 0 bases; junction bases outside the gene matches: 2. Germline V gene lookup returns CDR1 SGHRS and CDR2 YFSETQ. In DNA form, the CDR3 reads TGCGCCAGCAGCTGGGACAGATTGAACACTGAAGCTTTCTTT. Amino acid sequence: CASSWDRLNTEAFF.

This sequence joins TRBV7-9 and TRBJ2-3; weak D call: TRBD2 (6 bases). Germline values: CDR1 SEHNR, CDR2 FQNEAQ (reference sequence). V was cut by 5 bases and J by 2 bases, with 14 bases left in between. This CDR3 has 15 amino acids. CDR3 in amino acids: CASSLRAGPTDTQYF. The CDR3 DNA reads TGTGCCAGCAGCCTCAGGGCGGGGCCCACAGATACGCAGTATTTT.

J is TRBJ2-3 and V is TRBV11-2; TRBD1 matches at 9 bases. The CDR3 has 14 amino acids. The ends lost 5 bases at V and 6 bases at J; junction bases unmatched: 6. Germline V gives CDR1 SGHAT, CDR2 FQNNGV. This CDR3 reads CASSDGQGLDTQYF. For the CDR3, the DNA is TGTGCCAGCAGCGACGGACAGGGGCTGGATACGCAGTATTTT.

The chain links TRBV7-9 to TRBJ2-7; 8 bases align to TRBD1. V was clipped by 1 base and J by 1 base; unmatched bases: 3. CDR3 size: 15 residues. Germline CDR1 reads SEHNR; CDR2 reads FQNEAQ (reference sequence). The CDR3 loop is CASSLGDRLSYEQYF. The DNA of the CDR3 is TGTGCCAGCAGCTTAGGGGACAGGCTTTCCTACGAGCAGTACTTC.

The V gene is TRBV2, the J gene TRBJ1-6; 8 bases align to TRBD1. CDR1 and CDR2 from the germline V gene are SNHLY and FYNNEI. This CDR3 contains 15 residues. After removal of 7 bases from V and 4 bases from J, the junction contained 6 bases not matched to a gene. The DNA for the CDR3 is TGTGCCAGCAAGGACAGGGACTCTTATAATTCACCCCTCCACTTT. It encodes CASKDRDSYNSPLHF.

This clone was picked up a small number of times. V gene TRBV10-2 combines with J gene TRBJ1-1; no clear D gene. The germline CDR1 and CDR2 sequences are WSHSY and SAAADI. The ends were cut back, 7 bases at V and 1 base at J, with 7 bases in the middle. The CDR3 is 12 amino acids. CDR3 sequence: CASKYGNTEAFF. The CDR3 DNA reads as TGCGCCAGCAAGTACGGGAACACTGAAGCTTTCTTT.

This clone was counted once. The CDR3 here is CASSGGQIPYEQYF. For the CDR3, the DNA is TGTGCCAGCAGCGGAGGACAGATACCCTACGAGCAGTACTTC. This chain uses TRBV9 with TRBJ2-7, with D possibly being TRBD1 (6 bases). The CDR3 totals 14 residues. With 3 bases removed from V and 2 bases from J, the gap between germline ends came to 12 bases. Germline loops: CDR1 SGDLS, CDR2 YYNGEE. The full variable domain, with the rest looked up from reference TRBV9 and TRBJ2-7, is DSGVTQTPKHLITATGQRVTLRCSPRSGDLSVYWYQQSLDQGLQFLIQYYNGEERAKGNILERFSAQQFPDLHSELNLSSLELGDSALYFCASSGGQIPYEQYFGPGTRLTVT.

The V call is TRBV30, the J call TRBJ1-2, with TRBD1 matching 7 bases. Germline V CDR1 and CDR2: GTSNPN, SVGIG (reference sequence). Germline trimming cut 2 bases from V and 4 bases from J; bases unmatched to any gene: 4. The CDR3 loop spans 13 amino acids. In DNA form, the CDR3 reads TGTGCCTGGAGTCGCGGGACAGCCTATGGCTACACCTTC. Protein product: CAWSRGTAYGYTF.